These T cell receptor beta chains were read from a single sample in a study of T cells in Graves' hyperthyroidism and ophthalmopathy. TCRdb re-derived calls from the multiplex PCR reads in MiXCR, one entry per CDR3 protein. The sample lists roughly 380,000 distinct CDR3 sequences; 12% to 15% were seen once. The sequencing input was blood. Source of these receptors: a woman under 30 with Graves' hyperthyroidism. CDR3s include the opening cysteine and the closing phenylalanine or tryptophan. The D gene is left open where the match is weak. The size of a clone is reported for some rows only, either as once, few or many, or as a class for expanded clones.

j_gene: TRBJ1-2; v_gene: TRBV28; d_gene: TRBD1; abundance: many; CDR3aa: CASSYDRGTYGYTF; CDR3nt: TGTGCCAGCAGTTATGACAGGGGGACCTATGGCTACACCTTC
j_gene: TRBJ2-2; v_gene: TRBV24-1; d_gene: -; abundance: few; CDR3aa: CATSDLNSLGELFF; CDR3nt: TGTGCCACCAGTGATTTGAACAGCCTCGGGGAGCTGTTTTTT
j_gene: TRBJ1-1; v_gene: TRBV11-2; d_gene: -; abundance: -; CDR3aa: CASREGKQGNTEAFF; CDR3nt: TGTGCCAGCAGGGAAGGTAAACAGGGGAACACTGAAGCTTTCTTT
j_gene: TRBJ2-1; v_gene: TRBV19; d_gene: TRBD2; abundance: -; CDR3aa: CASTMAGGPDEQFF; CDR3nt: TGTGCCAGTACGATGGCGGGAGGGCCGGATGAGCAGTTCTTC
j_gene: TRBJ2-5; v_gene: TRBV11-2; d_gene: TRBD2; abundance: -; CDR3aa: CASSSGLAGQYF; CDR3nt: TGTGCCAGCAGCTCCGGACTAGCGGGACAGTACTTC
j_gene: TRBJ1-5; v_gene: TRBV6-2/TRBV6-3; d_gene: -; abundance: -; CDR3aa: CASSSDPNQPQHF; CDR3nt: TGTGCCAGCAGTTCGGACCCAAATCAGCCCCAGCATTTT
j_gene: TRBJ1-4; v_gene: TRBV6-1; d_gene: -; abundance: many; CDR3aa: CASRESGNEKLFF; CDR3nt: TGTGCCAGCCGAGAGTCGGGAAATGAAAAACTGTTTTTT
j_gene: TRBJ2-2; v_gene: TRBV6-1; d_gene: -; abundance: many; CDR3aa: CASKGDYDTGELFF; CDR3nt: TGTGCCAGCAAGGGAGACTACGACACCGGGGAGCTGTTTTTT
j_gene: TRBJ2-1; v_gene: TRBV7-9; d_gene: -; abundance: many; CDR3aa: CASSLVEDNEQFF; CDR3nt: TGTGCCAGCAGCTTAGTAGAGGACAATGAGCAGTTCTTC
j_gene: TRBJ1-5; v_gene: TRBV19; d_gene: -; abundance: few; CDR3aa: CASSHRVNQPQHF; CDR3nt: TGTGCCAGTAGTCACAGGGTGAATCAGCCCCAGCATTTT
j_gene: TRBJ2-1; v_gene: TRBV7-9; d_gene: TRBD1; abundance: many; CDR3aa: CASSRDRVSYNEQFF; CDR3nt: TGTGCCAGCAGCCGGGACAGGGTCTCCTACAATGAGCAGTTCTTC